The text below deals with one TCR beta chain. The antigen this receptor binds is unknown. No quality values exist for individual bases; no much larger clone is one base distant. Reading the germline V gene (reference sequence) gives CDR1 MNHNY and CDR2 SVGAGI. The junction shows trimming of 5 bases on V and 1 base on J, and the gene matches do not reach 9 bases of it. Measured from the cysteine to the phenylalanine, the CDR3 is 16 residues long. Solely the CDR3 DNA is kept, with 48 bases framed from the first base. The entry originates in a study of cytomegalovirus exposure and HLA in healthy donors (dated by TCRdb to about 2017). For the wider study: An earlier analysis of 587 of the donors reported 250 to 300 Gb of sequence data and more than 90 million unique TCR beta sequences from 150 million to 200 million T cells. The aim of the study was to test whether cataloging public T cell receptors could identify signatures of past pathogen exposure. In a later genetic analysis, genome-wide SNP genotypes for about three fifths of the 666 donors were used, and that subset was treated as a discovery cohort. The number of donors typed differed by locus, with roughly 620-640 for A, B, C, DRB1 and DQB1, 522 for DQA1, over 600 for DPA1, and roughly 450 for DPB1. Rather than drawing on any new phenotypic data, the later analysis identified candidate immune exposures from TCR beta sequences and the way those sequences occurred across donors. An early release that covered some 640 HLA-typed donors contained about 300 gigabases of sequencing data and tens of millions of unique TCR sequences. A later analysis re-analyzed previously published TCR beta repertoires from about 730 donors and added high-resolution HLA genotyping to study TCR occurrence patterns. Among some 400 genotyped donors of the cohort, an average of about 240,000 unique TCR beta nucleotide sequences was sequenced per donor, of which about 18% were non-productive. In addition to the first cohort of several hundred subjects, a separate validation cohort of approximately 110 different subjects was used. Class I and class II HLA loci were covered by the typing at four-digit resolution. The study combined high-throughput TCR immunosequencing, statistical association of individual TCRs with disease status, and machine learning to predict cytomegalovirus infection status. Donor age, sex, ethnicity and CMV serostatus were collected together with the repertoire data. Using immunosequencing, the study profiled T cell repertoires from about 610 subjects and related those repertoires to cytomegalovirus serostatus. Of the 300 to 500 genotyped donors, less than 90% were placed in the genetic ancestry cluster associated with self-reported Caucasian donors. In an earlier analysis of roughly 580 of the donors, high-throughput TCR beta sequencing was used to judge whether each TCR beta V gene segment behaved as functional or pseudogenic. Four to six DR-DQ haplotypes were handled as single units for association and clustering because linkage in the cohort was strong. Every discovery cohort repertoire had been produced on one sequencing platform. The study at large found these results: In a later analysis, most CMV-associated TCR beta chains were found to appear HLA-restricted, with HLA associations seemingly driven largely by CMV exposure. According to a later genetic analysis, donors in an Asian-associated ancestry cluster had fewer N-insertions in productive TCRs than the approximately 650-donor mean. In both the original and validation cohorts, the classifier was reported to diagnose cytomegalovirus status with high specificity and sensitivity. Some 16 rarely observed V segments, including chromosome 9 orphons, were excluded from the earlier analysis of about 500 of the donors because counts were too low. An earlier analysis of approximately 600 of the donors showed that most TCR beta V segments appeared in productive rearrangements either about 87% or about 30% of the time, which broadly matched IMGT annotations. A further reported finding was that TCR beta sequences accurately predicted the HLA-A and HLA-B alleles for most subjects in the first cohort. A group of highly shared sequence variants was considered likely to be a technical artifact of the sequencing pipeline. Several of the top co-occurrence clusters appeared to be linked to parvovirus B19, influenza, CMV and Epstein-Barr virus, according to a later analysis. Linkage disequilibrium might explain the correlated functional status among segregating V segments, but an unknown experimental factor could not be ruled out. Roughly uniform sequencing depth across donors was assumed in presence/absence analyses, although this assumption may not hold. In a later analysis, HLA-associated TCR beta chains were found to be more clonally expanded and to have lower generation probabilities than equally common non-associated chains. A later analysis found that TCR association rates varied across HLA loci, with DRB1 alleles showing the most associated TCRs and HLA-C alleles the fewest. It was suggested by the authors that the approach could potentially be generalized to other disease states and immunological phenotypes. Some IMGT-functional V segments, including TRBV6-2 and TRBV6-3, could not be distinguished by the 87-base-pair reads and were therefore excluded. Immune exposure information for the cohort was limited to CMV serostatus. At a false discovery rate of 0.05, a later analysis linked 15,000 to 20,000 TCR beta sequences to specific HLA alleles. When HLA alleles, especially DR and DQ, strongly co-occurred, TCR associations were difficult to assign to individual alleles. In the study, 164 TCR beta chains were listed as associated with cytomegalovirus. Three of the identified cytomegalovirus-associated TCR beta chains were confirmed in vitro to be specific for cytomegalovirus antigens. This cohort had only TCR beta chains sequenced, and the lack of alpha or paired-chain data limited which features could be detected. Because HLA typing was unavailable for some donors at each locus, only the typed subset was used in association tests. While some public TCRs were present in many individuals, most TCR sequences turned up only very rarely across donors. An association between a missense DCLRE1C variant and V-gene and J-gene trimming of TCR beta chains was found in a later genetic analysis and replicated in an independent cohort.

Libraries were constructed by the immunoSEQ multiplex PCR assay. For the multiplex PCR, a mixture combining 60 forward primers for TCR Vbeta segments and 13 reverse primers for TCR Jbeta segments was used. The CDR3 region of rearranged TCR beta genes was amplified from genomic DNA with a multiplex PCR assay. Amplified TCR beta libraries were sequenced as 87-base-pair reads on the Illumina HiSeq System. In the source study's methods: Across the 500 to 700 repertoires, a later analysis counted about 81 million unique TCR beta chains, roughly 11 million of which were shared by at least two donors. A nearest-neighbor algorithm error-corrected the raw reads and collapsed the reads into unique sequences, merging closely related sequences to remove PCR and sequencing errors. V, D and J gene segments were assigned by aligning CDR3 sequences to IMGT reference sequences. For a sequence to be retained, at least a six-nucleotide match to both a V gene segment and a J gene segment was required. A rearrangement was called productive if the CDR3 had no stop codons and remained in frame with V and J, and every other rearrangement was called non-productive. Following IMGT convention, CDR3 was defined as the stretch from the second conserved V-encoded cysteine to the conserved J-encoded phenylalanine. The earlier analysis of about 590 of the donors excluded sequences that lacked an unambiguous match to a single V gene segment. An earlier analysis of roughly 590 of the donors called V segments functional above 56.7% productive rearrangements and segregating when the between-donor standard deviation exceeded 5%. A statistical classification framework was built for diagnosing cytomegalovirus status from the catalog of TCR beta chain sequences. A later analysis assigned V and J genes by comparing TCR nucleotide sequences with IMGT/GENE-DB human TR gene sequences. Using the TCRdist pipeline, a later analysis assigned CDR3 sequences along with most-parsimonious VDJ recombination scenarios. In a later analysis, each TCR beta chain was defined by its CDR3 amino acid sequence together with its V-gene family, and reads lacking a unique V-gene family were excluded. A later analysis removed several hundred highly shared, low-generation-probability nucleotide sequences to deal with suspected cross-contamination and a sequencing artifact. In a later analysis, a clonal expansion index for each public chain was calculated from normalized within-repertoire ranks of inferred template counts. In a later analysis, generation probabilities were computed using a VDJ recombination model fitted to out-of-frame rearrangements, and the results were checked against IGoR. In a later analysis, TCR-TCR, TCR-HLA and TCR-CMV co-occurrence was scored with hypergeometric tests, and a repertoire-size bias correction was applied to TCR pairs. A later analysis estimated false discovery rates by permuting HLA or CMV assignments 20 times. A later analysis grouped co-occurring TCRs with DBSCAN, adding TCRdist sequence similarity when clustering within HLA-allele-positive subsets. Repertoires with fewer than 30,000 or more than 120,000 public chains, plus five repertoires with anomalous nucleotide sharing, were excluded from co-occurrence clustering. Here the immuneACCESS table is served through TCRdb, limited to in-frame sequences with V and J called. Missing clones are a known gap in these copies; in checked studies unresolved V genes cover under half, and the rest lacks a known reason. That table supplies the V and J calls and clone size; D and trimming were determined from the DNA. The sample table records fewer than 250,000 clones; almost 80% of these occur just once. The ten largest clones capture 1.5% to 2% of the sample.

The cohort consisted of 600 to 700 healthy bone marrow donors. At the time of sampling, all cohort members were nominally healthy, though unrecorded immune exposures were likely present. The donor tested CMV seronegative and was one of the 352 seronegative cohort members. A peripheral blood sample was provided by each donor, and peripheral blood mononuclear cells were used for TCR beta sequencing. The Qiagen DNeasy Blood Extraction Kit was used to extract genomic DNA from the blood cell samples. Sequencing was performed on PBMCs. The rearrangement combines TRBV6-6 with TRBJ2-5; 8 junctional bases match TRBD2. The clonotype originates from a woman aged 18-35 years in good health and CMV-seronegative. The nucleotide sequence reads TGTGCCAGCAGTGCTCGGCAGACTAGCGCCCAAGAGACCCAGTACTTC. Its coded protein is CASSARQTSAQETQYF.